The 23 T cell receptor beta chains presented below share a single source sample, sequenced in a study of CD8+ T cells in alopecia areata (dated by TCRdb to between 2017 and 2018). Library construction relied on the immunoSEQ multiplex PCR assay. To provide template for TCR sequencing, every sample had RNA extracted and reverse transcribed into cDNA. TCRdb provides this immuneACCESS table in a form limited to in-frame rearrangements. Some clones are lacking; in checked studies, under half of them reflect an unresolved V gene, and why the rest are absent is not known. The sample table holds about 110,000 clones, of which 45% to 60% were seen once. The top ten clonotypes cover 20% to 25% of the sample. The specimen sequenced was NKG2D-low CD8+ T cells sorted from blood. This sample's cell subset or site label indicates: sorted CD8+ NKG2D-low blood T cells. These receptors all come from a human donor with alopecia areata.

This clone was seen a handful of times. The chain carries TRBV28 and TRBJ2-7; D is perhaps TRBD1 (8 bases). The CDR3 is 13 residues long. Germline-derived CDR1 and CDR2 are MDHEN and SYDVKM. Trimming cost V 6 bases and J 6 bases, with 15 bases left between them. The CDR3 bases are TGTGCCAGCAGACCGACAGGGGAGGGCGAGCAGTACTTC. Encoded protein: CASRPTGEGEQYF. Combining the CDR3 with reference TRBV28 and TRBJ2-7 gives the whole variable domain DVKVTQSSRYLVKRTGEKVFLECVQDMDHENMFWYRQDPGLGLRLIYFSYDVKMKEKGDIPEGYSVSREKKERFSLILESASTNQTSMYLCASRPTGEGEQYFGPGTRLTVT.

The chain is built from TRBV7-9 and TRBJ1-2, with a tentative D call TRBD1 (6 bases). V was shortened by 2 bases and J by 8 bases, with 30 bases between the two germline ends. The CDR3 runs 19 residues. CDR1 and CDR2 (germline): SEHNR, FQNEAQ (reference sequence). The CDR3 coding sequence is TGTGCCAGCAGCTTACCTGGACAGCTGAGCAAGGCTCACCCCTCAGGCTACACCTTC. This gives the protein CASSLPGQLSKAHPSGYTF.

This clone appeared once. The V gene is TRBV7-8, the J gene TRBJ2-7, with 11 bases that match TRBD2. The CDR3 loop spans 15 amino acids. CDR1 is SGHVS, CDR2 FQNEAQ, per germline. The ends lost 4 bases at V and 1 base at J; junction bases unmatched: 3. CDR3 protein: CASSSTSGRSYEQYF. The CDR3 region has the DNA TGTGCCAGCAGCTCTACTAGCGGGAGATCCTACGAGCAGTACTTC.

In its sample, this clone was seen once. CDR3 nucleotide sequence: TGTGCCAGCAGCGTAGGCGACTCTGGAAACACCATATATTTT. Its protein is CASSVGDSGNTIYF. The chain joins TRBV9 to TRBJ1-3; no clear D gene. The CDR3 has 14 residues. Trimming removed 0 bases at V and 0 bases at J, with 4 bases between. The germline CDR1 and CDR2 sequences are SGDLS and YYNGEE.

This clone was counted only a few times. The CDR3 reads CASSPYQGTVQPQHF. DNA of the CDR3: TGTGCCAGCTCACCGTATCAGGGAACGGTTCAGCCCCAGCATTTT. The chain couples TRBV18 to TRBJ1-5, with D possibly being TRBD1 (5 bases). Per germline, CDR1 KGHSH and CDR2 LQKENI. This CDR3 spans 15 amino acids. Trimming took off 3 bases at V and 6 bases at J, with 15 bases between the two ends.

The genes are TRBV5-4 and TRBJ1-4, with no clear D. The CDR3 is 13 amino acids. Germline V gene lookup returns CDR1 SGHNT and CDR2 YYREEE (reference sequence). V was cut by 4 bases and J by 10 bases, with 14 bases left in between. The CDR3 spells CASSPRSGGKLFF. As DNA, the CDR3 is TGTGCCAGCAGCCCGAGGAGTGGCGGAAAACTGTTTTTT.

The table lists this clone with a few counts. The chain recombines TRBV28 with TRBJ2-7; weak D call: TRBD1 (5 bases). Trimming took 6 bases from V and 2 from J, leaving 17 bases between them. The CDR3 length is 15 residues. The germline gives CDR1 MDHEN, CDR2 SYDVKM. The CDR3 region has the DNA TGTGCCAGCAGGCAAACAGGTCTTGATACCTACGAGCAGTACTTC. Translating it yields CASRQTGLDTYEQYF.

This clone was observed a few times. The gene calls are TRBV15 and TRBJ1-1; D is unclear. The CDR3 is 17 amino acids. Trimming took off 2 bases at V and 2 bases at J, with 18 bases between the two ends. CDR1 LNHNV and CDR2 YYDKDF come from the germline V gene (reference sequence). This CDR3 is CATSRLWKREQNTEAFF. Here the CDR3 DNA reads TGTGCCACCAGCAGATTGTGGAAAAGGGAACAAAACACTGAAGCTTTCTTT.

The gene calls are TRBV7-2 and TRBJ2-7; D perhaps matches TRBD2 (6 bases). Germline V gene lookup returns CDR1 SGHTA and CDR2 FQGNSA. V was clipped by 5 bases and J by 0 bases, with 14 bases between them. There are 15 residues in the CDR3. DNA of the CDR3: TGTGCCAGCAGCCCCAGGAGACTAGTCTCCTACGAGCAGTACTTC. Protein: CASSPRRLVSYEQYF.

The V gene is TRBV7-8, the J gene TRBJ2-1; 14 nucleotides agree with TRBD2. CDR1 is SGHVS, CDR2 FQNEAQ, per germline. There are 15 residues in the CDR3. V trimming: 5 bases; J trimming: 8 bases; junction bases outside the gene matches: 5. In DNA form, the CDR3 reads TGTGCCAGCAGCACGGGACTAGCGGGAGTGCATGAGCAGTTCTTC. Translating it yields CASSTGLAGVHEQFF. Full variable domain (missing parts from reference TRBV7-8 and TRBJ2-1): GAGVSQSPRYKVAKRGQDVALRCDPISGHVSLFWYQQALGQGPEFLTYFQNEAQLDKSGLPSDRFFAERPEGSVSTLKIQRTQQEDSAVYLCASSTGLAGVHEQFFGPGTRLTVL.

In this sample, this clone turned up a few times. This chain links TRBV6-4 with TRBJ2-5; D gene uncertain. This CDR3 has 15 residues. Trimming stripped 2 bases from V and 5 bases from J, with 15 bases between. Germline CDR1 MRHNA, CDR2 SNTAGT. CDR3 residues: CASSDRARSWETQYF. The CDR3 DNA reads TGTGCCAGCAGTGACAGGGCCCGGTCCTGGGAGACCCAGTACTTC.

This rearrangement joins TRBV29-1 to TRBJ2-1; D unclear. The CDR3 runs to 11 residues. Germline lookup yields CDR1 SQVTM and CDR2 ANQGSEA. Trimming removed 4 bases from V and 8 bases from J, with 9 bases in between. CDR3 DNA: TGCAGCGTTGGCGAGGTTGATGAGCAGTTCTTC. Protein: CSVGEVDEQFF.

The chain links TRBV30 to TRBJ1-1; tentatively, D is TRBD1 (6 bases). Trimming removed 4 bases from V and 0 bases from J, with 12 bases in between. This CDR3 contains 14 residues. Germline CDR1 GTSNPN, CDR2 SVGIG (reference sequence). The CDR3, as DNA: TGTGCCTGGATCAGACAGGCTATGAACACTGAAGCTTTCTTT. Its protein product is CAWIRQAMNTEAFF.

The chain has TRBV29-1 and TRBJ2-1, with D hard to call. CDR1 is SQVTM, CDR2 ANQGSEA, per germline. The V gene lost 4 bases and the J gene lost 6 bases, with 19 bases spanning the gap. CDR3 size: 15 residues. The CDR3 bases are TGCAGCGTTGCAGCACCCAATAGAAGTGGCAATGAGCAGTTCTTC. Translation gives CSVAAPNRSGNEQFF.

This clone has at least ten counts. CDR3 bases: TGTGCCAGCAGCCCTCACAGGGACGAAGCTTTCTTT. Translating it yields CASSPHRDEAFF. The chain employs TRBV14 and TRBJ1-1, with D possibly TRBD1 on 6 matching bases. Per the germline V gene, CDR1 is SGHDN and CDR2 is FVKESK. The CDR3 is made up of 12 amino acids. Trimming left V 4 bases short and J 8 bases short, with 11 bases between.

V usage is TRBV28 and J usage is TRBJ2-1; D not resolved. Trimming removed 7 bases from V and 0 bases from J, with 10 bases in between. The germline gives CDR1 MDHEN, CDR2 SYDVKM. The CDR3 runs 14 residues. CDR3 residues: CASKLLVSYNEQFF. The CDR3 nucleotides are TGTGCCAGCAAACTATTAGTCTCCTACAATGAGCAGTTCTTC.

This clone was detected only a few times. V gene TRBV4-1 combines with J gene TRBJ2-1; 9 nucleotides agree with TRBD1. CDR3 length: 15 amino acids. Trimming at V came to 7 bases and at J to 5 bases, leaving 9 bases not matched to a gene. CDR1 is MGHRA and CDR2 is YSYEKL in the germline V gene. This CDR3 reads CASTQFRDRDNEQFF. CDR3 sequence (DNA): TGCGCCAGCACTCAATTCCGGGACAGGGACAATGAGCAGTTCTTC.

V gene TRBV6-1 combines with J gene TRBJ1-5; D gene uncertain. The V end was cut by 4 bases, the J end by 0 bases, with 13 bases between. The CDR3 has 16 residues. The germline CDR1 and CDR2 sequences are MNHNS and SASEGT. Written as DNA, the CDR3 is TGTGCCAGCAGTGCCCGATTAGCGGGTAGCAATCAGCCCCAGCATTTT. Translated, it gives CASSARLAGSNQPQHF.

The genes are TRBV13 and TRBJ2-7; the D gene is possibly TRBD1 (5 bases). Germline lookup yields CDR1 PRHDT and CDR2 FYEKMQ (reference sequence). This CDR3 spans 12 amino acids. V lost 1 base to trimming and J lost 6 bases, with 7 bases between them. The CDR3 bases are TGTGCCAGCAGCTTAGTAGGGGCCGAGCAGTACTTC. This codes for CASSLVGAEQYF.

This sequence joins TRBV27 and TRBJ1-2; 9 bases fit TRBD1. Trimming took 6 bases from V and 2 from J; bases not matched to a gene: 7. This CDR3 has 15 residues. Germline CDR1 reads MNHEY; CDR2 reads SMNVEV (reference sequence). DNA of the CDR3: TGTGCCAGCAGCAGGGACAGGGAAATAAACTATGGCTACACCTTC. As protein: CASSRDREINYGYTF.

V is TRBV29-1 and J is TRBJ2-1, with 8 bases fitting TRBD2. From germline, CDR1 is SQVTM and CDR2 ANQGSEA. J lost 7 bases, V lost 1 base, and 3 bases had no gene match. The CDR3 loop spans 13 amino acids. In nucleotides, the CDR3 is TGCAGCGTTGAAGGACTAGCGACGAATGAGCAGTTCTTC. As protein: CSVEGLATNEQFF.

Only a few counts were recorded for this clone. The rearrangement links TRBV10-1 to TRBJ2-1; D unclear. V was clipped by 2 bases and J by 5 bases, with 7 bases between them. The germline V gene encodes CDR1 WNHNN and CDR2 SYGVQD (reference sequence). CDR3 length: 13 residues. This chain's CDR3 is CASSEVANNEQFF. The CDR3, as DNA: TGCGCCAGCAGTGAGGTAGCCAACAATGAGCAGTTCTTC.

This clone has a handful of counts. This chain connects TRBV7-8 to TRBJ2-7; 10 bases fit TRBD2. CDR3 length: 14 residues. J was trimmed by 5 bases and V by 7 bases; bases with no gene match: 8. CDR1 is SGHVS and CDR2 is FQNEAQ in the germline V gene. The CDR3 nucleotides read TGTGCCAGCACCCTAGCGGGAGCGGGGAACGAGCAGTACTTC. It translates to CASTLAGAGNEQYF.